Shown below are 7 T cell receptor beta chains from a single sample sequenced in a study of T-cell reconstitution after alpha-beta-depleted transplantation in children. Unique molecular identifiers were incorporated into the prepared TCRbeta library. TCRdb re-analysed the PCR reads in MiXCR, keeping a single row per CDR3 protein. The sample carries about 98,000 distinct CDR3 sequences, about 25% recorded once. The starting material was PBMCs, obtained before TCRalphabeta/CD19-depleted stem cell transplant. These receptors originate from a boy aged 2 to 10 with acute lymphoblastic leukemia, due to receive a stem cell transplant.

This clonotype occurred many times. The rearrangement joins TRBV28 to TRBJ2-5; TRBD1 or TRBD2 may be the D gene (5 bases each). The V gene's germline CDR1 is MDHEN and CDR2 SYDVKM. The CDR3 extends over 14 amino acids. V was cut by 4 bases and J by 5 bases, with 14 bases left in between. CDR3 coding DNA: TGTGCCAGCAGTTCAGGGAGCGGAGTGGAGACCCAGTACTTC. Translated: CASSSGSGVETQYF.

The table lists this clonotype with a few counts. The J gene is TRBJ2-7, the V gene TRBV7-2, with no clear D. The CDR3 consists of 13 residues. Trimming removed 5 bases at V and 3 bases at J, with 11 bases between. From germline, CDR1 is SGHTA and CDR2 FQGNSA. The CDR3 nucleotides read TGTGCCAGCAGCCGAGTATCAGACTACGAGCAGTACTTC. Protein: CASSRVSDYEQYF.

This rearrangement joins TRBV5-1 to TRBJ2-5, with unresolved D. CDR3 length: 15 amino acids. Trimming took 0 bases from V and 0 from J, leaving 9 bases between them. Germline V CDR1 and CDR2: SGHRS, YFSETQ. CDR3 sequence: CASSLGQMYQETQYF. CDR3 DNA: TGCGCCAGCAGCTTGGGGCAGATGTACCAAGAGACCCAGTACTTC.

This chain joins TRBV4-3 and TRBJ2-1; D is unclear. This CDR3 has 14 amino acids. Germline CDR1 is LGHNA and CDR2 is YSLEER. V lost 1 base and J lost 0, with 4 bases in between. The chain's CDR3 is CASSQGSSYNEQFF. CDR3 DNA: TGCGCCAGCAGCCAAGGGAGCTCCTACAATGAGCAGTTCTTC.

This clonotype was seen more than once but under ten times. The junction and the germline gene differ at one end; a read error may be behind it. The chain carries TRBV20-1 and TRBJ2-7; D is possibly TRBD1 (6 bases). Germline V lookup: CDR1 DFQATT, CDR2 SNEGSKA (reference sequence). The CDR3 extends over 12 amino acids. The CDR3 protein is CSARGQTYEQYF. The CDR3 DNA follows: TGCAGTGCGAGAGGACAGACCTACGAGCAGTACTTC.

This clonotype was recorded a few times. The rearrangement joins TRBV9 to TRBJ2-3, with TRBD2 matching 8 bases. The V gene end was trimmed by 0 bases and the J gene end by 2 bases; junction bases not matched to a gene: 17. The V gene's germline CDR1 is SGDLS and CDR2 YYNGEE. The CDR3 is 20 residues long. The CDR3 here is CASSVGFTSGGATHTDTQYF. Written as DNA, the CDR3 is TGTGCCAGCAGCGTAGGTTTCACTAGCGGAGGGGCCACTCACACAGATACGCAGTATTTT.

This clonotype has ten or more counts. This chain uses TRBV7-2 with TRBJ2-1; TRBD2 matches at 8 bases. CDR3 length: 15 amino acids. With V trimmed by 3 bases and J by 8 bases, 9 bases remained unmatched. Germline V lookup: CDR1 SGHTA, CDR2 FQGNSA. Here the CDR3 reads CASSLASGLRDEQFF. For the CDR3, the DNA is TGTGCCAGCAGCTTGGCTAGCGGGCTCAGGGATGAGCAGTTCTTC.